This is a list of T cell receptor beta chains from one sample in a study of cytomegalovirus exposure and HLA in healthy donors. This table comes from immunoSEQ multiplex PCR, and its TCRdb copy is limited to in-frame clones, with some not included. The data show some 110,000 clones, about 70% seen once. Sample: PBMCs. These receptors came from a woman in her thirties in good health and CMV-seronegative. CDR3s include the opening cysteine and the closing phenylalanine or tryptophan. The D gene is left open where the match is weak. A clone size is listed for some rows: how often the clone was seen (once, few, many), or a class if it is expanded.

>NA|TRBV5-1|TRBD1|TRBJ1-1|13
CASSITGDTEAFF
TGCGCCAGCAGCATAACAGGGGACACTGAAGCTTTCTTT
>NA|TRBV5-1|TRBD1|TRBJ1-2|13
CASSEGQTYGYTF
TGCGCCAGCAGCGAGGGACAGACCTATGGCTACACCTTC
>NA|TRBV7-9|NA|TRBJ1-6|15
CASSWTGTRDTPLHF
TGTGCCAGCAGCTGGACCGGGACACGGGACACACCCCTCCACTTT
>NA|TRBV5-1|NA|TRBJ1-3|15
CASSLGSGSGNTIYF
TGCGCCAGCAGCTTGGGCAGCGGCTCTGGAAACACCATATATTTT
>few|TRBV5-1|TRBD1|TRBJ1-1|15
CASSDGTGVNTEAFF
TGCGCCAGCAGCGATGGGACAGGGGTTAACACTGAAGCTTTCTTT
>NA|TRBV30|NA|TRBJ1-1|14
CAWFREGENTEAFF
TGTGCCTGGTTTAGGGAGGGAGAGAACACTGAAGCTTTCTTT
>few|TRBV11-2|NA|TRBJ2-3|15
CASSLAATLLDTQYF
TGTGCCAGCAGCCTGGCGGCCACCCTATTGGATACGCAGTATTTT
>few|TRBV18|TRBD1|TRBJ1-6|15
CASSPDRGPGSPLHF
TGTGCCAGCTCACCAGACAGGGGCCCAGGTTCACCCCTCCACTTT
>NA|TRBV6-6|NA|TRBJ2-5|14
CASSYSTVGETQYF
TGTGCCAGCAGTTACTCTACAGTGGGAGAGACCCAGTACTTC
>NA|TRBV7-2|TRBD1|TRBJ1-5|13
CASSARQGTPQHF
TGTGCCAGCAGCGCCCGACAGGGGACCCCCCAGCATTTT
>NA|TRBV19|TRBD1|TRBJ2-1|16
CASSILTGDPYNEQFF
TGTGCCAGTAGTATCCTCACAGGGGACCCCTACAATGAGCAGTTCTTC
>once|TRBV5-1|NA|TRBJ2-5|12
CASSYHQETQYF
TGCGCCAGCAGCTATCACCAGGAGACCCAGTACTTC
>NA|TRBV7-2|NA|TRBJ2-3|14
CASSFPGGADTQYF
TGTGCCAGCAGCTTCCCCGGAGGTGCAGATACGCAGTATTTT
>NA|TRBV19|NA|TRBJ1-3|16
CASTFSVSNSGNTIYF
TGTGCCAGTACCTTCTCGGTGTCTAACTCTGGAAACACCATATATTTT
>NA|TRBV5-1|NA|TRBJ1-1|15
CASSLQTGMNTEAFF
TGCGCCAGCAGCTTGCAAACAGGAATGAACACTGAAGCTTTCTTT
>NA|TRBV29-1|TRBD1|TRBJ1-2|12
CSVHRGADGYTF
TGCAGCGTTCACAGGGGAGCTGATGGCTACACCTTC
>NA|TRBV5-1|TRBD1|TRBJ1-1|15
CASSLALQGGTEAFF
TGCGCCAGCAGCTTGGCACTACAGGGGGGCACTGAAGCTTTCTTT
>NA|TRBV6-4|NA|TRBJ2-2|14
CASSDEGDTGELFF
TGTGCCAGCAGTGACGAGGGTGACACCGGGGAGCTGTTTTTT
>NA|TRBV6-6|NA|TRBJ1-2|13
CASSRQEGYGYTF
TGTGCCAGCAGTAGACAGGAAGGGTATGGCTACACCTTC
>NA|TRBV5-1|NA|TRBJ1-2|13
CASSSSADYGYTF
TGCGCCAGCAGCTCAAGCGCGGACTATGGCTACACCTTC
>NA|TRBV5-1|TRBD1|TRBJ2-1|16
CASSQTGTISYNEQFF
TGCGCCAGCAGTCAGACAGGGACCATCTCCTACAATGAGCAGTTCTTC
>NA|TRBV4-1|TRBD2|TRBJ2-2|16
CASSQGLAANTGELFF
TGCGCCAGCAGCCAAGGACTAGCGGCGAACACCGGGGAGCTGTTTTTT
>few|TRBV4-1|NA|TRBJ1-1|14
CASSPDTGNTEAFF
TGCGCCAGCAGCCCAGATACAGGGAACACTGAAGCTTTCTTT
>few|TRBV19|TRBD2|TRBJ2-2|14
CASRLAGNVGELFF
TGTGCCAGTAGACTAGCGGGGAATGTCGGGGAGCTGTTTTTT
>NA|TRBV19|NA|TRBJ1-3|10
CASSRDTIYF
TGTGCCAGTAGTCGGGACACCATATATTTT
>NA|TRBV5-1|TRBD1|TRBJ1-2|15
CASSHDPGQGNGYTF
TGCGCCAGCAGCCATGATCCGGGACAGGGTAATGGCTACACCTTC
>NA|TRBV7-9|NA|TRBJ1-2|13
CASSFPQDYGYTF
TGTGCCAGCAGCTTCCCCCAGGACTATGGCTACACCTTC
>NA|TRBV27|NA|TRBJ2-7|14
CASSFGGTGNEQYF
TGTGCCAGCAGTTTTGGGGGGACCGGAAACGAGCAGTACTTC
>NA|TRBV29-1|TRBD2|TRBJ2-7|16
CSVAGGTSRSSYEQYF
TGCAGCGTGGCCGGGGGGACTAGTCGGAGCTCCTACGAGCAGTACTTC
>NA|TRBV28|NA|TRBJ1-1|12
CASSLEGTEAFF
TGTGCCAGCAGTTTAGAGGGAACTGAAGCTTTCTTT
>NA|TRBV2|NA|TRBJ2-5|13
CASTQGTQETQYF
TGTGCCAGTACTCAGGGGACCCAAGAGACCCAGTACTTC
>few|TRBV7-9|TRBD1|TRBJ1-1|14
CASSSRTGRTEAFF
TGTGCCAGCAGCTCGCGGACAGGGAGGACTGAAGCTTTCTTT
>few|TRBV19|NA|TRBJ1-4|13
CATSGMPNEKLFF
TGTGCCACCTCAGGGATGCCTAATGAAAAACTGTTTTTT
>NA|TRBV19|NA|TRBJ1-5|15
CASTRYWSSNQPQHF
TGTGCCAGTACTCGGTATTGGAGTAGCAATCAGCCCCAGCATTTT
>NA|TRBV15|TRBD1|TRBJ1-5|16
CATSMGRQGVGQPQHF
TGTGCCACCAGCATGGGGAGGCAGGGGGTCGGACAGCCCCAGCATTTT
>many|TRBV27|NA|TRBJ2-2|14
CASGSSRNTGELFF
TGTGCCAGCGGGTCTAGCCGGAACACCGGGGAGCTGTTTTTT
>few|TRBV30|NA|TRBJ1-4|11
CAWSIQEKLFF
TGTGCCTGGAGCATCCAAGAAAAACTGTTTTTT
>NA|TRBV5-1|NA|TRBJ2-7|15
CASSLDVGESYEQYF
TGCGCCAGCAGCTTGGATGTGGGAGAGTCCTACGAGCAGTACTTC
>NA|TRBV27|NA|TRBJ1-1|13
CASSFELNTEAFF
TGTGCCAGCAGTTTCGAGTTGAACACTGAAGCTTTCTTT
>many|TRBV11-3|NA|TRBJ2-4|12
CASSFTGNIQYF
TGTGCCAGCAGCTTTACAGGGAACATTCAGTACTTC
>NA|TRBV5-6|TRBD2|TRBJ2-1|18
CASSPGLGLAGFYNEQFF
TGTGCCAGCAGCCCGGGTTTGGGACTAGCGGGTTTCTACAATGAGCAGTTCTTC
>NA|TRBV9|TRBD1|TRBJ1-4|13
CASSDGQGTKLFF
TGTGCCAGCAGCGATGGACAGGGAACAAAACTGTTTTTT
>NA|TRBV18|NA|TRBJ2-7|15
CASSPPRDTAYEQYF
TGTGCCAGCTCACCACCCCGGGACACTGCCTACGAGCAGTACTTC
>NA|TRBV2|NA|TRBJ1-5|15
CASSEGARSNQPQHF
TGTGCCAGCAGTGAGGGGGCGCGGAGCAATCAGCCCCAGCATTTT